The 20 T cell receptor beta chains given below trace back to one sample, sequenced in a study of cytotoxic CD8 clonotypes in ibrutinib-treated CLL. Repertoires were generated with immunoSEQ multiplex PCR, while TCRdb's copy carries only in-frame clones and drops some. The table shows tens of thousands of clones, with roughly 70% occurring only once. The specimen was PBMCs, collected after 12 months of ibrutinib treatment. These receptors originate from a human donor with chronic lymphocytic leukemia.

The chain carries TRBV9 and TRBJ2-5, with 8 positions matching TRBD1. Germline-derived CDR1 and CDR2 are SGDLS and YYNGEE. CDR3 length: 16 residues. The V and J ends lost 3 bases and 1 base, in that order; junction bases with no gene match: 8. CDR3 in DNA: TGTGCCAGCAGCGATGCCGTGGACAGGGCCCAAGAGACCCAGTACTTC. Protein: CASSDAVDRAQETQYF.

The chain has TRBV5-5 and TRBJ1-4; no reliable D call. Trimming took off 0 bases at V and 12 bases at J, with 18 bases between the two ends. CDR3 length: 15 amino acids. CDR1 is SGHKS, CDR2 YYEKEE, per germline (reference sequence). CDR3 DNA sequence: TGTGCCAGCAGCTTGGCCATCTTAGGCCAGCGAGAACTGTTTTTT. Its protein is CASSLAILGQRELFF.

CDR3 sequence reads: CASSLAGRETQYF. In DNA, the CDR3 is TGCGCCAGCAGCTTGGCCGGCAGAGAGACCCAGTACTTC. The gene calls are TRBV5-1 and TRBJ2-5; no definite D call. V shed 0 bases and J shed 4 bases, with 7 bases lying between them. This CDR3 has 13 residues. The germline V gene encodes CDR1 SGHRS and CDR2 YFSETQ.

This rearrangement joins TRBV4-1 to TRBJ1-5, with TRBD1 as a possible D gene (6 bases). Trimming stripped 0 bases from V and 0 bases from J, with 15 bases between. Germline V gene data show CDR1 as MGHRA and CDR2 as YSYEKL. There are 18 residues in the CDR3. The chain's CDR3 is CASSQDWGGSPSNQPQHF. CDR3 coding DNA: TGCGCCAGCAGCCAAGATTGGGGGGGCTCTCCTAGCAATCAGCCCCAGCATTTT.

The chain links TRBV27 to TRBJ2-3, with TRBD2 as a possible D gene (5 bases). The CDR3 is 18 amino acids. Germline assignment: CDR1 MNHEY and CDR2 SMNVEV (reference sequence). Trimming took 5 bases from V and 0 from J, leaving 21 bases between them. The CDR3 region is CASSHRGSPLPSTDTQYF. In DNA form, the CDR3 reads TGTGCCAGCAGTCACCGGGGTAGCCCCTTACCAAGCACAGATACGCAGTATTTT.

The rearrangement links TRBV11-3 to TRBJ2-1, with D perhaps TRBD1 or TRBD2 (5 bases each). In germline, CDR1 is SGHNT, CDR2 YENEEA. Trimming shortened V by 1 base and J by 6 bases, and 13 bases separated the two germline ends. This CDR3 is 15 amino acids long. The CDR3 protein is CASSLGGTLVNEQFF. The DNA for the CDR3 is TGTGCCAGCAGCTTAGGGGGGACCTTAGTCAATGAGCAGTTCTTC.

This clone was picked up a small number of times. This chain's CDR3 is CAISEEVLAREQYF. DNA for the CDR3: TGTGCCATCAGTGAGGAGGTGCTAGCGAGAGAGCAGTACTTC. The V and J genes are TRBV10-3 and TRBJ2-7, with D possibly being TRBD2 (6 bases). Trimming took off 2 bases at V and 7 bases at J, with 15 bases between the two ends. Germline CDR1 and CDR2: ENHRY and SYGVKD. The CDR3 consists of 14 residues.

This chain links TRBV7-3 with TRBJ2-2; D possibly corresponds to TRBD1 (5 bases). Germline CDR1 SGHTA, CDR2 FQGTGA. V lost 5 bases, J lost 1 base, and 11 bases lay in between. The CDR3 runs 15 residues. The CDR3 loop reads CASSPTDRNTGELFF. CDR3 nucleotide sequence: TGTGCCAGCAGCCCTACTGACAGGAACACCGGGGAGCTGTTTTTT.

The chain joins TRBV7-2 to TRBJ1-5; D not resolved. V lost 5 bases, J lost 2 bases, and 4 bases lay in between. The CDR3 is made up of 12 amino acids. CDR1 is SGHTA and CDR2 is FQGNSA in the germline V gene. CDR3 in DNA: TGTGCCAGCAGCGATGGCAATCAGCCCCAGCATTTT. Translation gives CASSDGNQPQHF.

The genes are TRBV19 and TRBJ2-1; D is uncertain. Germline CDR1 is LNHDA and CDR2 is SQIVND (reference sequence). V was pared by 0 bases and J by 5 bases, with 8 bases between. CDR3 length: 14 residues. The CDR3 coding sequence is TGTGCCAGTAGTATAGAAGGCGTCCACAATGAGCAGTTCTTC. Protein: CASSIEGVHNEQFF.

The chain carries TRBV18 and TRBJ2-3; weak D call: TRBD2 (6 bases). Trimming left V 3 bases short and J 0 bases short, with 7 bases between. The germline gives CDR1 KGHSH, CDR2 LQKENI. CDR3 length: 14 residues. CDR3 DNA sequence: TGTGCCAGCTCACCCGGGGGTAGCACAGATACGCAGTATTTT. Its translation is CASSPGGSTDTQYF.

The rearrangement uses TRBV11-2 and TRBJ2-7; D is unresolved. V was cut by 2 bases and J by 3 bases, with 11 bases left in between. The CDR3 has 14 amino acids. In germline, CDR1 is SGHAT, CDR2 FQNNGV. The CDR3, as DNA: TGTGCCAGCAGCTTACGTCTTCTAGGCTACGAGCAGTACTTC. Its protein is CASSLRLLGYEQYF.

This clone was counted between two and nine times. This CDR3 is CASRVTDMNTEAFF. CDR3 sequence (DNA): TGTGCCAGCAGGGTGACAGACATGAACACTGAAGCTTTCTTT. J is TRBJ1-1 and V is TRBV6-5, with D possibly TRBD1 on 5 matching bases. The CDR3 consists of 14 residues. V lost 6 bases, J lost 0 bases, and 11 bases lay in between. Germline V CDR1 and CDR2: MNHEY, SVGAGI.

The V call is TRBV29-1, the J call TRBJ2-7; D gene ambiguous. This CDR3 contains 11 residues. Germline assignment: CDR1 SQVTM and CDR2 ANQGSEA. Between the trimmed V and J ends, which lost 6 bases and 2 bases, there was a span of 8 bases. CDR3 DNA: TGCAGCGTCCTATTTACCTACGAGCAGTACTTC. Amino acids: CSVLFTYEQYF.

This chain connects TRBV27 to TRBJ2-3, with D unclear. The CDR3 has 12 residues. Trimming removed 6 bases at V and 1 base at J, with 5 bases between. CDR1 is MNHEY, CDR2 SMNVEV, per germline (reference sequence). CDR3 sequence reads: CASRTRTDTQYF. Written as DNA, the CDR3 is TGTGCCAGCAGAACTCGCACAGATACGCAGTATTTT.

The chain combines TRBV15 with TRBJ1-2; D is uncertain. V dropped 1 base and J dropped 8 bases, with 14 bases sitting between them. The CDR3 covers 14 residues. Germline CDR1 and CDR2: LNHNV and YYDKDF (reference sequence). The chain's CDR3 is CATSRVDWSTGYTF. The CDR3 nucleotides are TGTGCCACCAGCAGAGTGGATTGGTCAACAGGCTACACCTTC.

CDR3 loop: CASSRTSGIPHEQYF. The DNA for the CDR3 is TGTGCCAGCAGCCGGACTAGCGGGATTCCCCACGAGCAGTACTTC. The rearrangement uses TRBV7-9 and TRBJ2-7; 12 nucleotides line up with TRBD2. The V segment lost 5 bases and the J segment 5 bases; nucleotides outside the gene matches: 7. Germline CDR1 is SEHNR and CDR2 is FQNEAQ (reference sequence). The CDR3 sequence is 15 residues long.

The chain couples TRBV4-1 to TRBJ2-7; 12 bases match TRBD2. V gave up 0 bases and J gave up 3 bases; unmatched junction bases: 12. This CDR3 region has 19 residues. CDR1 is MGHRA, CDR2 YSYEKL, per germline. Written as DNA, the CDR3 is TGCGCCAGCAGCCAAGAGACGGGGACTAGCGGGCATGGAATCTACGAGCAGTACTTC. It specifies CASSQETGTSGHGIYEQYF.

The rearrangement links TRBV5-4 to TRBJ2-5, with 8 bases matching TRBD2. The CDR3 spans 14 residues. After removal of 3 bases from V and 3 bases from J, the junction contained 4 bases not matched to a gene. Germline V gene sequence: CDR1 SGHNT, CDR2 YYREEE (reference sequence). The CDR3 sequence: CASSSAAGEETQYF. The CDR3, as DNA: TGTGCCAGCAGCTCCGCAGCGGGAGAAGAGACCCAGTACTTC.

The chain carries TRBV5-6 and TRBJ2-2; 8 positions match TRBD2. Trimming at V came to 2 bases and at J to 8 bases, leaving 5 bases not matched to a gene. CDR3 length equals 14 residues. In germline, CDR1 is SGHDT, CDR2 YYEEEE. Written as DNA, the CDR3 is TGTGCCAGCAGCTTAGCGGGAGTATCTGGGGAGCTGTTTTTT. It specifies CASSLAGVSGELFF.